The clone carrying this TCR beta chain was observed a few times. Antigen specificity is unknown. The V and J ends lost 6 bases and 3 bases respectively, with 8 bases between them. This CDR3 has 12 residues. CDR1 MNHEY and CDR2 SMNVEV come from the germline V gene (reference sequence). TCRdb re-called the RT-PCR reads with MiXCR, one entry per CDR3 protein. The sample contains 430,000 or so distinct CDR3 sequences, roughly 9.7% of which appear only once. The sample comes from a study of response to subunit inactivated influenza vaccine. General study results and limits: Each seasonal influenza vaccination, the authors suggested, recruits few new T cells.

Sequences were derived from PBMCs from blood, sampled 35 to 45 days after vaccination. This clonotype originated in a man aged 45-65 years who received an inactivated influenza vaccine. The V and J genes are TRBV27 and TRBJ1-1, with D perhaps TRBD1 (5 bases). CDR3 DNA sequence: TGTGCCAGCAGGGGACGGGACACTGAAGCTTTCTTT. Translated, it gives CASRGRDTEAFF.